The present TCR beta chain was sequenced within a study of blood T cell repertoires in COVID-19. In the study overall: From T cells, B-cell-depleted T cells, or PBMCs came the material, which was cDNA or gDNA.

All enrollees were roughly 18 to 89 years old and from fewer than 25 US areas. Participants were placed into cohorts based on the clinical history they reported. In Cohort 3, a recovered donor had either two negative PCRs, clearance, or symptom resolution. The CDR3 runs 14 residues. Germline trimming cut 4 bases from V and 5 bases from J; bases unmatched to any gene: 7. The V gene's germline CDR1 is SNHLY and CDR2 FYNNEI. The assay was immunoSEQ multiplex PCR, and TCRdb's table has in-frame clones only and misses some. This table has 250,000 to 350,000 clones, roughly 88% appearing once. Sample: PBMCs or T cells enriched from blood (not recorded which). The chain uses TRBV2 and TRBJ2-5; 7 bases line up with TRBD2. The clonotype comes from a woman in her 30s who had recovered from COVID-19. The CDR3 DNA is TGTGCCAGCAGTGTGACTAGCTCGGGGGAGACCCAGTACTTC. Amino acids: CASSVTSSGETQYF. The whole variable domain, remainder taken from reference TRBV2 and TRBJ2-5, is EPEVTQTPSHQVTQMGQEVILRCVPISNHLYFYWYRQILGQKVEFLVSFYNNEISEKSEIFDDQFSVERPDGSNFTLKIRSTKLEDSAMYFCASSVTSSGETQYFGPGTRLLVL.